The next 3 T cell receptor beta chains were all read from a single sample in a study of cytomegalovirus exposure and HLA in healthy donors. Both 60 Vbeta primers and 13 Jbeta primers went into the PCR. Profiling relied on immunoSEQ multiplex PCR, and the TCRdb table lists in-frame clones only, not all of them. The repertoire holds 120,000 to 150,000 clones, almost 80% seen once, with about 0.97% in the top ten. Specimen: PBMCs. These TCRs come from a man younger than 35 in good health and CMV-seronegative.

This clone has a handful of counts. The CDR3 DNA is TGTGCCAGCAGGTCCCGGGGTTTGAATGAAAAACTGTTTTTT. This translates into CASRSRGLNEKLFF. J is TRBJ1-4 and V is TRBV6-5; D is unclear. V gave up 6 bases and J gave up 5 bases, with 13 bases separating them. The CDR3 extends over 14 amino acids. Per the germline V gene, CDR1 is MNHEY and CDR2 is SVGAGI.

The chain couples TRBV7-6 to TRBJ1-1; 9 bases align to TRBD1. This CDR3 has 13 amino acids. V shed 6 bases and J 11 bases; nucleotides not matched to a gene: 10. The V gene's germline CDR1 is SGHVS and CDR2 FNYEAQ. CDR3 residues: CASSFSRTGDAFF. CDR3 in DNA: TGTGCCAGCAGTTTTAGTCGGACAGGGGACGCTTTCTTT.

V gene TRBV29-1 combines with J gene TRBJ1-2, with 8 bases lining up with TRBD1. The CDR3 sequence is 13 residues long. J lost 10 bases, V lost 1 base, and 8 bases had no gene match. The germline V gene has CDR1 SQVTM and CDR2 ANQGSEA. The CDR3 loop reads CSVEARTGSVYTF. The CDR3 region has the DNA TGCAGCGTTGAAGCAAGGACAGGGAGCGTCTACACCTTC.